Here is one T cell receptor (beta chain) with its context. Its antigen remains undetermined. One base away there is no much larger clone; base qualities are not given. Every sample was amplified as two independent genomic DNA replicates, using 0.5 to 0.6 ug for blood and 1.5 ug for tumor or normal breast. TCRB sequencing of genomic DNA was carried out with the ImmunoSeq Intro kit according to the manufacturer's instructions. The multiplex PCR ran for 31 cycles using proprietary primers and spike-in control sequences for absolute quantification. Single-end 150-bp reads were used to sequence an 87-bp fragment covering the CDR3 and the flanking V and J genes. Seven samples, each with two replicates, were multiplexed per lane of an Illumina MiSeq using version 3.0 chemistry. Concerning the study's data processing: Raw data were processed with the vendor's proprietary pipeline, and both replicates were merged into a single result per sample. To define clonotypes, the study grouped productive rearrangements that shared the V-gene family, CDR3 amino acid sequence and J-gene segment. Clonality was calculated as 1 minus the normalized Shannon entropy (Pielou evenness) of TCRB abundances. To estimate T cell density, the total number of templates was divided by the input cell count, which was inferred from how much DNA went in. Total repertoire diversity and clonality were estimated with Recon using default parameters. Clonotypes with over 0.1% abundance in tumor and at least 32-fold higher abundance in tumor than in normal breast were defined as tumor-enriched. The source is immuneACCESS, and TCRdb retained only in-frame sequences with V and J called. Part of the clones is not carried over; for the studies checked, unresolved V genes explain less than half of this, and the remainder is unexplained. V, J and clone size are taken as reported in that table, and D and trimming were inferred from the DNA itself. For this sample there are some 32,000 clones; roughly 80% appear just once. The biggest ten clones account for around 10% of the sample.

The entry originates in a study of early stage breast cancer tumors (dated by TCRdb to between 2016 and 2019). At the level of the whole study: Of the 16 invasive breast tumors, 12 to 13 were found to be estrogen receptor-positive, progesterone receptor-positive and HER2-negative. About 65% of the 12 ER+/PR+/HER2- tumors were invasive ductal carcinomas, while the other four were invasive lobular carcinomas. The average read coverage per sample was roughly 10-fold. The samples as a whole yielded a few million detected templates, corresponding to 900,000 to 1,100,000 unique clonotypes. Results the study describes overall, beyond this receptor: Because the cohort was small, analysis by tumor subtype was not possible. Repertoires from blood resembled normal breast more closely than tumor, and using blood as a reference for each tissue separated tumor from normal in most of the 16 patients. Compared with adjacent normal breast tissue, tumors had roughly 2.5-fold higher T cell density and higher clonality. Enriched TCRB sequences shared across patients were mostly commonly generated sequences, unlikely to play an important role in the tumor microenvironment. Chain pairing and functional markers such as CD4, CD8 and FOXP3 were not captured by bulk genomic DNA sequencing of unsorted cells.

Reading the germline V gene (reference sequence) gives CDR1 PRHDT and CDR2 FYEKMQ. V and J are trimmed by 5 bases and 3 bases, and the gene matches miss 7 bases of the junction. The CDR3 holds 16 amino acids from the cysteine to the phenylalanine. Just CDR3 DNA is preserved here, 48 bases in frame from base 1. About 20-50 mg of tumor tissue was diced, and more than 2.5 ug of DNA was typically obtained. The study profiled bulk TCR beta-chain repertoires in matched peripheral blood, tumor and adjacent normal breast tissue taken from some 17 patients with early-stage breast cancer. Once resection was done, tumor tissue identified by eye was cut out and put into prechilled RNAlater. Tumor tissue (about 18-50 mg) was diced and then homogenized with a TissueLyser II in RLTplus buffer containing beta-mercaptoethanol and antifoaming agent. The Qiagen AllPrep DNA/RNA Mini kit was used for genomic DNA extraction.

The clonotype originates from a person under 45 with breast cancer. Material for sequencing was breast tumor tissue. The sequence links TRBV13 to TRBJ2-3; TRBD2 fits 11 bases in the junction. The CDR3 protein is CASSLLLAGVTDTQYF. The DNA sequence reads TGTGCCAGCAGCCTATTACTAGCGGGAGTGACAGATACGCAGTATTTT.